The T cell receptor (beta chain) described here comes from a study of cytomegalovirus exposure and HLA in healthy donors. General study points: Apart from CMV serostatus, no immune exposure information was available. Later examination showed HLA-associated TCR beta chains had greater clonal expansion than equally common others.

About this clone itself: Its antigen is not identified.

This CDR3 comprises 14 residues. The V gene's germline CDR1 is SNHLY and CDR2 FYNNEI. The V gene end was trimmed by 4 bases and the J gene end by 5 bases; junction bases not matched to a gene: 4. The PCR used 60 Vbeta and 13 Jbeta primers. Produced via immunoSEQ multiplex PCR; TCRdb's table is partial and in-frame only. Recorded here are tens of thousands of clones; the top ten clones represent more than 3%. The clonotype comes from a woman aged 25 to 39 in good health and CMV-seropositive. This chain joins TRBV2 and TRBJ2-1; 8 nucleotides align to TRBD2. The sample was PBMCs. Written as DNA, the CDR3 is TGTGCCAGCAGTGGAAGCGGGGGTAACAATGAGCAGTTCTTC. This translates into CASSGSGGNNEQFF.